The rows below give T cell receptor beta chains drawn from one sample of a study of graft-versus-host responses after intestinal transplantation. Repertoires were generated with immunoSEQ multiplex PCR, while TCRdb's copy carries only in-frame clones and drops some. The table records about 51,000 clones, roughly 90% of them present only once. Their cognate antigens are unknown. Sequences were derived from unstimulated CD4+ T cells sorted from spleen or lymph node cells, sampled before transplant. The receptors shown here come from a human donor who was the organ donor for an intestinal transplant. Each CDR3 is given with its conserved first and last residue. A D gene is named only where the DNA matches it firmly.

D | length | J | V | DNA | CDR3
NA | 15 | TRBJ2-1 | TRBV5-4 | TGTGCCAGCAGCTTGAACAGCGGAGGTGGCAATGAGCAGTTCTTC | CASSLNSGGGNEQFF
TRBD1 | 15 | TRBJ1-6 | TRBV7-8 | TGTGCCAGCAGCCAGGGACAGGCCTATAATTCACCCCTCCACTTT | CASSQGQAYNSPLHF
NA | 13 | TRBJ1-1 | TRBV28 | TGTGCCAGCATAGGACAGATGAACACTGAAGCTTTCTTT | CASIGQMNTEAFF
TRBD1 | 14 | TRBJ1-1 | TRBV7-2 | TGTGCCAGCAAGGGGGCCGTGCCGAACACTGAAGCTTTCTTT | CASKGAVPNTEAFF
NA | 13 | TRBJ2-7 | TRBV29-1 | TGCAGCGTTGCCCGCACAGGCTCCTACGAGCAGTACTTC | CSVARTGSYEQYF
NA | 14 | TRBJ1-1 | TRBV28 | TGTGCCAGCAGCTCAAGCGGGGTGCGGGCTGAAGCTTTCTTT | CASSSSGVRAEAFF
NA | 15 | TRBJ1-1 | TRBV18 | TGTGCCAGCTCACCACGGGTCAGGCTTAACACTGAAGCTTTCTTT | CASSPRVRLNTEAFF
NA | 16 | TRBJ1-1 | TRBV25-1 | TGTGCCAGCAGCTTCCGGTCGGCGGGACGGGACGCTGAAGCTTTCTTT | CASSFRSAGRDAEAFF
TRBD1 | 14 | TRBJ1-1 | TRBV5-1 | TGCGCCAGCAGCTCCCAGGGGGCATGGGCTGAAGCTTTCTTT | CASSSQGAWAEAFF
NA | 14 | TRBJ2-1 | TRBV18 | TGTGCCAGCTCAGCCACCTTAGAAAACAATGAGCAGTTCTTC | CASSATLENNEQFF
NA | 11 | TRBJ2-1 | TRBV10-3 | TGTGCCATCAGTGCGGGTAATGAGCAGTTCTTC | CAISAGNEQFF